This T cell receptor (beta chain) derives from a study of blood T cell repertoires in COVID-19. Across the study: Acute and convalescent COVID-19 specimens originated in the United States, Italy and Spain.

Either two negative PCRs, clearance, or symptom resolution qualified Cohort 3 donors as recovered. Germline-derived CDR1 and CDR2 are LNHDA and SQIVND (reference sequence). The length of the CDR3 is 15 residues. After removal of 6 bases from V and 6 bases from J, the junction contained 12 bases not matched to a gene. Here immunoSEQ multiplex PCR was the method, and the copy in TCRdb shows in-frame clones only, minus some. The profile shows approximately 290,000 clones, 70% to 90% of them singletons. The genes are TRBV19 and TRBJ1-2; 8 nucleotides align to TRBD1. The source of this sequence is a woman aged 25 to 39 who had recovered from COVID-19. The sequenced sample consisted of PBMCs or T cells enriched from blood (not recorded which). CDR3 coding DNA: TGTGCCAGTAGGCAATTACGAGACAGGGGACATGGCTACACCTTC. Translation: CASRQLRDRGHGYTF.